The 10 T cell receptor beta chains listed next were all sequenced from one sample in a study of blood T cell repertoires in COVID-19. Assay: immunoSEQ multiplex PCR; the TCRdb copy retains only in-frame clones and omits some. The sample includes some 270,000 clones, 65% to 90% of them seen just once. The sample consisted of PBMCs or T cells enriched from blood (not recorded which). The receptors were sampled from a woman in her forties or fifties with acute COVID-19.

This CDR3 is CASRVSGGTGELFF. CDR3 nucleotides: TGTGCCAGCAGAGTCAGCGGGGGGACCGGGGAGCTGTTTTTT. This rearrangement joins TRBV9 to TRBJ2-2; TRBD2 agrees at 9 bases. This CDR3 spans 14 amino acids. Germline values: CDR1 SGDLS, CDR2 YYNGEE. The junction had 4 bases not matched to a gene; V was cut back by 5 bases and J by 5 bases.

The CDR3 is CASTTGQGLNYGYTF. For the CDR3, the DNA is TGTGCCAGCACCACGGGACAGGGGCTTAACTATGGCTACACCTTC. J is TRBJ1-2 and V is TRBV28, with 10 bases matching TRBD1. The CDR3 extends over 15 amino acids. Unmatched junction bases numbered 6, after V lost 7 bases and J lost 1 base. From germline, CDR1 is MDHEN and CDR2 SYDVKM.

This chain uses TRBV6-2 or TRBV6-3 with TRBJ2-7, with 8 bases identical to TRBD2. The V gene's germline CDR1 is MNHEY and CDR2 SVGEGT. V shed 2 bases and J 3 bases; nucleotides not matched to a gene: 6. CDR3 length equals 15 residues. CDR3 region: CASSYDAGGRYEQYF. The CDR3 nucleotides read TGTGCCAGCAGTTACGATGCGGGGGGCCGCTACGAGCAGTACTTC.

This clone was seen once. CDR3 coding DNA: TGTGCCAGCAGGGCAGGGGAAAAACTGTTTTTT. It specifies CASRAGEKLFF. This chain uses TRBV6-5 with TRBJ1-4; D perhaps matches TRBD1 (5 bases). Germline CDR1 MNHEY, CDR2 SVGAGI. With 6 bases removed from V and 8 bases from J, the gap between germline ends came to 7 bases. This CDR3 comprises 11 residues.

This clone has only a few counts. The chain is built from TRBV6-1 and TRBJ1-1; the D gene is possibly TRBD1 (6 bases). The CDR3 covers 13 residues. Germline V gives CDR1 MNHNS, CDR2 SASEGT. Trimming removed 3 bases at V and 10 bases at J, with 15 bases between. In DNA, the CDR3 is TGTGCCAGCAGTGAGGACCAGGGGTTCGGAGCTTTCTTT. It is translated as CASSEDQGFGAFF.

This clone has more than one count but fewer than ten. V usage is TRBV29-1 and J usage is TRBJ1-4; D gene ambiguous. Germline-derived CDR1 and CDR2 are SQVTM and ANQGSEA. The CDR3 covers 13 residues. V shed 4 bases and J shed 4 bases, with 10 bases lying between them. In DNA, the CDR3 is TGCAGCGTTGGGAGCAGCGGTAATGAAAAACTGTTTTTT. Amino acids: CSVGSSGNEKLFF.

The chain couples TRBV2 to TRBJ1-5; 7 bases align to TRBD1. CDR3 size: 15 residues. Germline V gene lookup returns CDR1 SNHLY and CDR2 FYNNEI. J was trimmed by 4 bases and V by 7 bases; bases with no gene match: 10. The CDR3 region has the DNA TGTGCCAGCACCCGAGACAGGGCCGATAATCAGCCCCAGCATTTT. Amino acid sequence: CASTRDRADNQPQHF.

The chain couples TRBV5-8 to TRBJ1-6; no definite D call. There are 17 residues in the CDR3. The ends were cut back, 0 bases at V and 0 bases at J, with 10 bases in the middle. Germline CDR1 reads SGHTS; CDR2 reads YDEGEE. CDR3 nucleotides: TGTGCCAGCAGCTTGGGGCGGTGGAGCTCCTATAATTCACCCCTCCACTTT. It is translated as CASSLGRWSSYNSPLHF. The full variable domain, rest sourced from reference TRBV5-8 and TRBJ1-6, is EAGVTQSPTHLIKTRGQQATLRCSPISGHTSVYWYQQALGLGLQFLLWYDEGEERNRGNFPPRFSGRQFPNYSSELNVNALELEDSALYLCASSLGRWSSYNSPLHFGNGTRLTVT.

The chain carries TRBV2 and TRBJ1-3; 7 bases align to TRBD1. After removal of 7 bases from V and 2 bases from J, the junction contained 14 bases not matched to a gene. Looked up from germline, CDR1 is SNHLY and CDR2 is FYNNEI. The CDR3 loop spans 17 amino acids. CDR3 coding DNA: TGTGCCAGCACCGAAATCTTGGACAGGTTCCCTGGAAACACCATATATTTT. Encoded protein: CASTEILDRFPGNTIYF.

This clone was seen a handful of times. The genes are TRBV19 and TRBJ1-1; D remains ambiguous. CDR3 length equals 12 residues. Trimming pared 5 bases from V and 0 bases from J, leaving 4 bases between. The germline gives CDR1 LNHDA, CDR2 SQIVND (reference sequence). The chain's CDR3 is CASSPVNTEAFF. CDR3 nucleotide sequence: TGTGCCAGTAGTCCCGTGAACACTGAAGCTTTCTTT.